This T cell receptor (beta chain) was found in a study of blood T cell repertoires in COVID-19. The wider study: Spain, Italy and the United States supplied samples that represented acute and convalescent COVID-19. T cells, B-cell-depleted T cells, or PBMCs provided the cDNA or gDNA that served as material.

Original methodology: Reference gene primer amplification gave estimated nucleated cell counts. Sequencing was performed with immunoSEQ multiplex PCR; in TCRdb, only in-frame clones are kept and a portion is missing. V, J and clone size reflect that table, while D and trimming were determined from the DNA. This sample has about 100,000 clones; around 81% occur once, and the top ten carry 4% to 5.5%. With regard to this clone: Other DNA sequences in the sample encode the same CDR3.

This CDR3 region has 13 residues. Germline values: CDR1 LGHDT, CDR2 YNNKEL (reference sequence). The V and J ends lost 1 base and 7 bases respectively, with 10 bases between them. Seattle's enrolled individuals joined amid active infection and were then monitored longitudinally. The receptor was derived from a man aged 80 or over with COVID-19, enrolled during active disease. The rearrangement uses TRBV3-1 (or the pseudogene TRBV3-2) and TRBJ1-2; tentative D call: TRBD1 (5 bases). Sequencing input: peripheral blood. This chain's CDR3 is CASSQVGGVGYTF. The CDR3 nucleotides are TGTGCCAGCAGCCAAGTAGGAGGGGTTGGCTACACCTTC.